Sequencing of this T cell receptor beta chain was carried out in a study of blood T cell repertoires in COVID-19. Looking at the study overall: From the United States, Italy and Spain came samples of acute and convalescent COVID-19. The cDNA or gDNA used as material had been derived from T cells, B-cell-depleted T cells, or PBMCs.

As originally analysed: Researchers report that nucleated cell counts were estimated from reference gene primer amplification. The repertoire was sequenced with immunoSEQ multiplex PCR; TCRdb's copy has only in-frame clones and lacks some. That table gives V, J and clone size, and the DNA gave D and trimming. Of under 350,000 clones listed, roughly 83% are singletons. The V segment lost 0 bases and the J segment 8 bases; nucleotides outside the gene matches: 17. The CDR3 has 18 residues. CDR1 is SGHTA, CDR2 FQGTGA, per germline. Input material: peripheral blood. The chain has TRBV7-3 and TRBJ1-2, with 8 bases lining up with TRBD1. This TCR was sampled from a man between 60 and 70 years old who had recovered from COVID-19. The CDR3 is CASSLTGQGNQAVGGYTF. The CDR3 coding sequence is TGTGCCAGCAGCTTAACCGGACAGGGAAATCAAGCGGTGGGAGGCTACACCTTC.